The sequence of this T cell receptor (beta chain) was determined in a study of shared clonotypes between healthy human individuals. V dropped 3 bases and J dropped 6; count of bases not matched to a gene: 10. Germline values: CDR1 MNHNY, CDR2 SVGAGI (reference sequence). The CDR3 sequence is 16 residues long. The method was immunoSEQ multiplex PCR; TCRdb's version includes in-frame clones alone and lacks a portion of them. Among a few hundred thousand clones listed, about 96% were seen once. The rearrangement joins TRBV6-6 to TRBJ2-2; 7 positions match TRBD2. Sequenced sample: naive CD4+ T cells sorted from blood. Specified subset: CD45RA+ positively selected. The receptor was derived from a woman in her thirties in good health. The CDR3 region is CASSYSRGEGPGELFF. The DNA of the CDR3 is TGTGCCAGCAGTTATTCACGGGGGGAGGGCCCCGGGGAGCTGTTTTTT.